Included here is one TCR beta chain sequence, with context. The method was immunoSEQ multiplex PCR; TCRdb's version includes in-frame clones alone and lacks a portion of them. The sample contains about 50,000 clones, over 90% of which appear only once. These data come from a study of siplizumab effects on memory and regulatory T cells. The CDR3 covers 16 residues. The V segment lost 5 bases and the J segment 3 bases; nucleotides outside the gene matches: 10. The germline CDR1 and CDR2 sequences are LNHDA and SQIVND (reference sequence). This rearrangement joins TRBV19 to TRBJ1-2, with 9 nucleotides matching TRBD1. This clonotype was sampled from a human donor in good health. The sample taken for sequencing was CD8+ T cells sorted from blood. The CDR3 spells CASSPGTGNAYYGYTF. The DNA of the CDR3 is TGTGCCAGTAGTCCCGGGACAGGGAATGCCTACTATGGCTACACCTTC.